The present TCR beta chain was sequenced within a study of blood T cell repertoires in COVID-19. Study-level background: Sources were T cells, B-cell-depleted T cells, or PBMCs; the material itself was cDNA or gDNA.

Per the original data handling: Amplification of reference gene primers was used by the study to estimate nucleated cell counts. Sequencing was performed with immunoSEQ multiplex PCR; in TCRdb, only in-frame clones are kept and a portion is missing. V and J calls and clone size come straight from that table; D and trimming were deduced from the DNA. Found here are around 97,000 clones, about 90% of them singletons; the top ten hold 6% to 6.5%. This CDR3 is built from 15 residues. Germline CDR1 reads SGHNT; CDR2 reads YYREEE (reference sequence). V lost 2 bases to trimming and J lost 4 bases; unmatched junction nucleotides: 4.

The rearrangement joins TRBV5-4 to TRBJ2-1; TRBD1 matches at 9 bases. The sequenced sample consisted of peripheral blood. The sequence was collected from a human donor in a cohort sampled during active COVID-19. CDR3 loop: CASSFQTGGYNEQFF. The DNA for the CDR3 is TGTGCCAGCAGCTTTCAGACAGGGGGTTACAATGAGCAGTTCTTC.